The 31 T cell receptor beta chains below were found in one sample sequenced in a study of cytomegalovirus exposure and HLA in healthy donors. The PCR was carried out with 60 Vbeta primers and 13 Jbeta primers. The assay was immunoSEQ multiplex PCR, and TCRdb's table has in-frame clones only and misses some. The repertoire includes roughly 150,000 clones, more than 80% of them detected once, and nearly 2.5% sits in the top ten. Sequencing was carried out using PBMCs. These receptors originate from a male donor in good health and CMV-seronegative.

The chain has TRBV9 and TRBJ2-5; TRBD2 matches at 8 bases. The J segment lost 1 base and the V segment lost 0 bases, leaving 8 bases of the junction unmatched. CDR1 is SGDLS and CDR2 is YYNGEE in the germline V gene. The CDR3 runs to 17 residues. CDR3 loop: CASSVGSLAGGQETQYF. The DNA of the CDR3 is TGTGCCAGCAGCGTAGGATCGCTAGCGGGCGGCCAAGAGACCCAGTACTTC.

V is TRBV19 and J is TRBJ2-3, with 7 bases matching TRBD1. CDR3 length equals 13 residues. CDR1 is LNHDA and CDR2 is SQIVND in the germline V gene (reference sequence). V lost 4 bases, J lost 4 bases, and 2 bases stayed unmatched. Here the CDR3 DNA reads TGTGCCAGTAGTAGCCAGGGGGCAGATACGCAGTATTTT. It encodes CASSSQGADTQYF. Filled out from reference TRBV19 and TRBJ2-3, the complete variable domain reads DGGITQSPKYLFRKEGQNVTLSCEQNLNHDAMYWYRQDPGQGLRLIYYSQIVNDFQKGDIAEGYSVSREKKESFPLTVTSAQKNPTAFYLCASSSQGADTQYFGPGTRLTVL.

The chain combines TRBV18 with TRBJ1-1, with a possible D match to TRBD1 (6 bases). V was pared by 2 bases and J by 1 base, with 20 bases between. The germline gives CDR1 KGHSH, CDR2 LQKENI. The length of the CDR3 is 18 residues. DNA for the CDR3: TGTGCCAGCTCACCATTATCGGGGGGCAGATACGAGAACACTGAAGCTTTCTTT. Translating it yields CASSPLSGGRYENTEAFF.

The genes are TRBV7-8 and TRBJ1-5, with D hard to call. The V gene lost 5 bases and the J gene lost 1 base, with 12 bases spanning the gap. This CDR3 has 15 residues. CDR1 and CDR2 from the germline V gene are SGHVS and FQNEAQ. CDR3 nucleotide sequence: TGTGCCAGCAGCGTAGAGTCAACAAGCAATCAGCCCCAGCATTTT. Translating it yields CASSVESTSNQPQHF.

A word on this clone: An end of the junction does not agree with germline; a read error may underlie this. The rearrangement joins TRBV25-1 to TRBJ1-2, with TRBD1 matching over 8 bases. CDR3 size: 17 residues. Germline loops: CDR1 MGHDK, CDR2 SYGVNS. In DNA form, the CDR3 reads TGTGCCAGCAGTGCACCCCTCGGACAGGGAGCTAACTATGGCTACCCCTTC. It encodes CASSAPLGQGANYGYPF.

V gene TRBV7-2 combines with J gene TRBJ2-2; weak D call: TRBD2 (6 bases). This CDR3 has 16 residues. The V end lost 3 bases, the J end lost 0 bases, and 11 bases lay between the germline ends. The germline V gene encodes CDR1 SGHTA and CDR2 FQGNSA. CDR3 sequence: CASSFPGGANTGELFF. DNA of the CDR3: TGTGCCAGCAGCTTTCCAGGAGGGGCGAACACCGGGGAGCTGTTTTTT.

This rearrangement joins TRBV19 to TRBJ2-3, with D perhaps matching TRBD2 (5 bases). The CDR3 consists of 13 residues. The germline V and J ends were trimmed by 9 bases and 1 base, with 11 bases remaining between them. Germline values: CDR1 LNHDA, CDR2 SQIVND (reference sequence). The CDR3 DNA is TGTGCCAGCACCCTCGGGGGCACAGATACGCAGTATTTT. It yields the protein CASTLGGTDTQYF.

The rearrangement joins TRBV6-1 to TRBJ1-5; D gene uncertain. V lost 7 bases and J lost 5, with 15 bases in between. CDR3 length equals 14 residues. Germline CDR1 MNHNS, CDR2 SASEGT. The CDR3 sequence is CASTPANSHQPQHF. The CDR3 DNA reads as TGTGCCAGCACCCCAGCCAACAGTCATCAGCCCCAGCATTTT.

The CDR3 region is CASSLGSLPLTYEQYF. CDR3 bases: TGTGCCAGCAGCTTAGGGAGCCTGCCTTTAACCTACGAGCAGTACTTC. J is TRBJ2-7 and V is TRBV7-2; D gene ambiguous. CDR3 length: 16 residues. In germline, CDR1 is SGHTA, CDR2 FQGNSA. V gave up 1 base and J gave up 2 bases, with 15 bases separating them. Based on the CDR3 plus reference TRBV7-2 and TRBJ2-7, the full variable domain is GAGVSQSPSNKVTEKGKDVELRCDPISGHTALYWYRQSLGQGLEFLIYFQGNSAPDKSGLPSDRFSAERTGGSVSTLTIQRTQQEDSAVYLCASSLGSLPLTYEQYFGPGTRLTVT.

The V and J genes are TRBV27 and TRBJ1-5, with a possible D match to TRBD1 (6 bases). The V end lost 5 bases, the J end lost 0 bases, and 8 bases lay between the germline ends. Germline V gene lookup returns CDR1 MNHEY and CDR2 SMNVEV (reference sequence). CDR3 size: 14 residues. DNA of the CDR3: TGTGCCAGCAGTCTAGGGGGTAGCAATCAGCCCCAGCATTTT. Translating gives CASSLGGSNQPQHF.

The gene calls are TRBV27 and TRBJ2-6, with D maybe TRBD1 (5 bases). The ends were cut back, 5 bases at V and 0 bases at J, with 14 bases in the middle. This CDR3 spans 17 amino acids. Germline loops: CDR1 MNHEY, CDR2 SMNVEV (reference sequence). The CDR3 reads CASSGGAVSSGANVLTF. CDR3 DNA sequence: TGTGCCAGCAGTGGTGGGGCGGTGTCCTCTGGGGCCAACGTCCTGACTTTC.

The chain is built from TRBV5-1 and TRBJ1-1; D possibly corresponds to TRBD1 (6 bases). The CDR3 spans 16 residues. Trimming took 4 bases from V and 1 from J, leaving 17 bases between them. The germline V gene has CDR1 SGHRS and CDR2 YFSETQ. The CDR3 sequence: CASSPIGGHTNTEAFF. The CDR3 coding sequence is TGCGCCAGCAGCCCCATTGGGGGCCATACGAACACTGAAGCTTTCTTT.

CDR3 bases: TGCGCCAGCAGCGCCGGGACTAGCGGGGGGTACAATGAGCAGTTCTTC. Residues: CASSAGTSGGYNEQFF. The rearrangement links TRBV5-1 to TRBJ2-1, with 15 bases that match TRBD2. Germline trimming cut 4 bases from V and 4 bases from J; bases unmatched to any gene: 3. CDR1 and CDR2 (germline): SGHRS, YFSETQ. The CDR3 runs 16 residues.

In this sample, this clone turned up once. The chain couples TRBV30 to TRBJ2-5; D is perhaps TRBD1 (6 bases). The DNA end is a closer match to TRBJ2-7, so the J assignment may be wrong. Germline V lookup: CDR1 GTSNPN, CDR2 SVGIG (reference sequence). The CDR3 spans 16 residues. CDR3 loop: CACRPSPGHSLREQYF. The CDR3 region has the DNA TGTGCCTGCCGACCCTCCCCGGGACACTCCTTACGCGAGCAGTACTTC.

For the CDR3, the DNA is TGCGCCAGCAGCCAAGATCGCGGGGATGAGCAGTTCTTC. The encoded protein is CASSQDRGDEQFF. The chain uses TRBV4-1 and TRBJ2-1; possible D gene TRBD2, 6 bases. CDR1 MGHRA and CDR2 YSYEKL come from the germline V gene. The CDR3 totals 13 residues. Trimming stripped 0 bases from V and 8 bases from J, with 8 bases between.

The J gene is TRBJ2-3, the V gene TRBV5-1, with a tentative D call TRBD2 (5 bases). Germline V CDR1 and CDR2: SGHRS, YFSETQ. The CDR3 totals 14 residues. V was pared by 0 bases and J by 4 bases, with 9 bases between. The CDR3 loop reads CASSLAGSSDTQYF. DNA of the CDR3: TGCGCCAGCAGCTTGGCGGGGAGCTCAGATACGCAGTATTTT.

The rearrangement links TRBV7-2 to TRBJ2-1; the D gene is possibly TRBD2 (5 bases). This CDR3 contains 15 residues. Trimming left V 1 base short and J 2 bases short, with 9 bases between. Germline V gene sequence: CDR1 SGHTA, CDR2 FQGNSA. The CDR3 nucleotides are TGTGCCAGCAGCTTAGTTGGGGAGCCCTACAATGAGCAGTTCTTC. Translated: CASSLVGEPYNEQFF. Full variable domain (outside the CDR3, taken from reference TRBV7-2 and TRBJ2-1): GAGVSQSPSNKVTEKGKDVELRCDPISGHTALYWYRQSLGQGLEFLIYFQGNSAPDKSGLPSDRFSAERTGGSVSTLTIQRTQQEDSAVYLCASSLVGEPYNEQFFGPGTRLTVL.

V is TRBV25-1 and J is TRBJ2-3; D may be TRBD2 (5 bases). V dropped 0 bases and J dropped 3 bases, with 7 bases sitting between them. This CDR3 comprises 14 residues. Germline V gives CDR1 MGHDK, CDR2 SYGVNS. CDR3 in amino acids: CASSEYGNTDTQYF. For the CDR3, the DNA is TGTGCCAGCAGTGAATACGGGAATACAGATACGCAGTATTTT.

The chain uses TRBV7-2 and TRBJ2-7; D is uncertain. The CDR3 is 14 residues long. The germline gives CDR1 SGHTA, CDR2 FQGNSA. Between the trimmed V and J ends, which lost 5 bases and 0 bases, there was a span of 11 bases. CDR3 region: CASSLPDNSYEQYF. CDR3 sequence (DNA): TGTGCCAGCAGCCTCCCCGACAACTCCTACGAGCAGTACTTC.

The V and J genes are TRBV5-6 and TRBJ2-7; the match to TRBD2 covers 8 bases. Germline trimming cut 4 bases from V and 4 bases from J; bases unmatched to any gene: 10. Germline V gene sequence: CDR1 SGHDT, CDR2 YYEEEE. CDR3 length equals 15 residues. CDR3 protein: CASSLGVAGRYEQYF. The CDR3 DNA is TGTGCCAGCAGCCTCGGGGTAGCGGGGCGGTACGAGCAGTACTTC.

The genes are TRBV5-5 and TRBJ1-2; TRBD1 matches at 8 bases. CDR3 length: 15 residues. The J segment lost 8 bases and the V segment lost 3 bases, leaving 12 bases of the junction unmatched. Germline-derived CDR1 and CDR2 are SGHKS and YYEKEE (reference sequence). The CDR3 spells CASSSPGQARGGYTF. CDR3 DNA sequence: TGTGCCAGCAGCTCCCCGGGACAGGCAAGGGGGGGCTACACCTTC.

Comments on this clone: One end of the junction varies from germline; a read error may be responsible. This rearrangement joins TRBV7-9 to TRBJ2-5; TRBD1 agrees at 7 bases. CDR1 and CDR2 (germline): SEHNR, FQNEAQ (reference sequence). The CDR3 spans 14 residues. CDR3 sequence: CASSSQGVGEAQYF. CDR3 nucleotide sequence: TGTGCCAGCAGCTCGCAGGGGGTAGGAGAGGCCCAGTACTTC.

This clone occurred once. Its ends do not fully match the called genes, so a read error is possible. The gene calls are TRBV7-9 and TRBJ1-5; the D is unclear. The CDR3 is 16 residues long. Germline V gene data show CDR1 as SEHNR and CDR2 as FQNEAQ (reference sequence). The CDR3 nucleotides are TGTTCCAGCAGCTTAGAACTAACGGGAGGCAATCAGCCCCAGCATTTT. It translates to CSSSLELTGGNQPQHF.

Only one count was recorded for this clone. This chain joins TRBV19 and TRBJ1-6, with a possible D match to TRBD1 (5 bases). With 4 bases removed from V and 7 bases from J, the gap between germline ends came to 17 bases. This CDR3 is 16 amino acids long. Germline V gene lookup returns CDR1 LNHDA and CDR2 SQIVND (reference sequence). In nucleotides, the CDR3 is TGTGCCAGTAGTACCACGACCAGGGCCCGGAATTCACCCCTCCACTTT. Its protein is CASSTTTRARNSPLHF.

The genes are TRBV27 and TRBJ1-6, with D maybe TRBD1 (5 bases). CDR1 and CDR2 (germline): MNHEY, SMNVEV (reference sequence). Trimming took off 5 bases at V and 4 bases at J, with 18 bases between the two ends. This CDR3 has 17 residues. The CDR3 spells CASSVARGLSYNSPLHF. The DNA for the CDR3 is TGTGCCAGCAGTGTGGCAAGGGGTCTCTCTTATAATTCACCCCTCCACTTT.

The V call is TRBV7-2, the J call TRBJ1-1; D unclear. Per germline, CDR1 SGHTA and CDR2 FQGNSA. V lost 5 bases to trimming and J lost 1 base, with 8 bases between them. CDR3 length: 13 residues. For the CDR3, the DNA is TGTGCCAGCAGCCAAGCCACGAACACTGAAGCTTTCTTT. This gives the protein CASSQATNTEAFF. Looking up the rest from reference TRBV7-2 and TRBJ1-1 gives the full variable domain: GAGVSQSPSNKVTEKGKDVELRCDPISGHTALYWYRQSLGQGLEFLIYFQGNSAPDKSGLPSDRFSAERTGGSVSTLTIQRTQQEDSAVYLCASSQATNTEAFFGQGTRLTVV.

This clone was seen a few times. The V call is TRBV5-5, the J call TRBJ2-7, with D maybe TRBD1 (6 bases). CDR3 length: 14 residues. Germline assignment: CDR1 SGHKS and CDR2 YYEKEE (reference sequence). V was shortened by 0 bases and J by 0 bases, with 7 bases between the two germline ends. This CDR3 reads CASSLGTVSYEQYF. The CDR3 DNA reads TGTGCCAGCAGCTTGGGGACAGTCTCCTACGAGCAGTACTTC.

The chain recombines TRBV30 with TRBJ2-1; 9 bases line up with TRBD1. V lost 3 bases to trimming and J lost 7 bases; unmatched junction nucleotides: 4. This CDR3 contains 13 residues. Germline V CDR1 and CDR2: GTSNPN, SVGIG (reference sequence). Written as DNA, the CDR3 is TGTGCCTGGAGAGGGGACAGGGAGAATGAGCAGTTCTTC. Its protein is CAWRGDRENEQFF.

This clone was observed a handful of times. The CDR3 bases are TGTGCCAGCAGTCCCTGGAGTCCGGCCCAGCATTTT. It encodes CASSPWSPAQHF. The chain has TRBV27 and TRBJ1-5; unclear D gene. Germline V gene lookup returns CDR1 MNHEY and CDR2 SMNVEV (reference sequence). The CDR3 loop spans 12 amino acids. Trimming pared 5 bases from V and 11 bases from J, leaving 13 bases between.

The V and J genes are TRBV6-6 and TRBJ1-2; 7 nucleotides align to TRBD1. Trimming took 6 bases from V and 4 from J; bases not matched to a gene: 5. Germline V gives CDR1 MNHNY, CDR2 SVGAGI (reference sequence). CDR3 length equals 13 residues. CDR3 DNA sequence: TGTGCCAGCAGCCGGGACAGAGCCTATGGCTACACCTTC. It codes for CASSRDRAYGYTF.

The gene calls are TRBV10-3 and TRBJ1-2; D possibly corresponds to TRBD1 (6 bases). CDR1 is ENHRY, CDR2 SYGVKD, per germline. CDR3 size: 14 residues. V was trimmed by 4 bases and J by 4 bases, leaving 13 bases between them. CDR3 amino acids: CAISVSDSPYGYTF. CDR3 nucleotide sequence: TGTGCCATCAGTGTTTCGGACAGTCCCTATGGCTACACCTTC.